This T cell receptor beta chain was found in a study of T cell responses to AZD1222 COVID-19 vaccine (dated by TCRdb to the early 2020s). The study in broad terms: AZD1222 recipients whose second dose came at about 4 weeks and those whose second dose came at about 12 weeks were combined into one group, since spike-specific TCR depth and breadth did not differ between the two schedules. TCR sequencing was performed for 230 to 250 trial participants, of whom about 210 were given two doses of AZD1222 and approximately 25 were given two doses of MenACWY control vaccine. Trial participants were enrolled by age into subgroups of 18-55, 56-69 and 70-plus years, and about 150, 27 and 61 TCR-sequenced participants, respectively, were included in these subgroups. The paper as a whole reports these results and caveats: A significant rise in spike-specific TCR breadth and depth was observed after two AZD1222 doses relative to day 0 and relative to MenACWY recipients. Because no samples from the day 14 peak response were available, repertoires could be characterized only after the peak T cell response. Participants were mostly white British, with more females than males. The authors suggested clonal diversity may have been underestimated. The 56-69-year group was small, and its depth increase did not reach significance, likely because of low power. Reportedly, almost half of the unique spike-specific TCRs recognized epitopes lying outside the regions that are mutated in the B.1.351 and B.1.1.7 variants. Conclusions about previously exposed vaccinees are limited because only a handful of AZD1222 recipients were SARS-CoV-2 seropositive at baseline. The vaccine-associated CD4 TCRs covered the entire spike protein, and the dominant responses fell in regions 160-218 and 743-854.

The CDR3 regions of human TCRbeta chains were analyzed by immunosequencing. Processing in the source paper ran as follows. TCRs in the repertoires were compared against a reference library of SARS-CoV-2-specific TCRs that had been generated with the MIRA antigen-specificity platform. Breadth meant the fraction of unique TCRs that were SARS-CoV-2-associated, whereas depth meant the fraction of total T cells that were SARS-CoV-2-associated. Using the MIRA data, each spike-specific TCR was mapped to the spike region that the TCR reacts to and placed in a CD4 or CD8 class. Log10-transformed breadth and depth values were compared by one-way ANOVA with Sidak's multiple comparisons tests. In TCRdb, the immuneACCESS table is reduced to in-frame sequences with V and J assigned. These tables do not hold every clone; where another copy was compared, an unresolved V gene accounts for under half, and the others remain unexplained. V and J calls plus clone size are reproduced from that table; the DNA served to infer D and trimming. This sample gives 140,000 to 150,000 clones in total; under 95% of them show up just once. Approximately 5.2% of the sample lies in the top ten.

The meaning of the sample's time point label: baseline before first vaccination. The vaccinee samples were drawn from two UK trials, COV001 and COV002, one of which was a single-blind randomized controlled phase 2/3 trial testing AZD1222 (ChAdOx1 nCoV-19) in healthy adults. Trial participant PBMC samples were collected at day 0 and day 28 after the second dose for TCRbeta chain sequencing. Details on this clone: Its target antigen remains unknown. Base quality data are lacking; no much larger clone is found one base away.

The CDR3 contains 19 residues, cysteine and phenylalanine counted. The retained sequence is limited to the CDR3, 57 bases, with the frame set at the first base. V is trimmed back by 1 base and J by 7 bases, and the junction contains 16 bases that no gene match accounts for. In the germline V gene, CDR1 corresponds to LGHNA and CDR2 to YSLEER. The sequence was collected from an adult in good health. The chain was built from TRBV4-3 and TRBJ1-4; 9 bases in the middle match TRBD1. The specimen was peripheral blood, collected on day 0 of AZD1222 vaccination. The DNA is as follows: TGCGCCAGCAGCCAAGGTCACACCCTCCTTGGACAGGGGAGTGAAAAACTGTTTTTT. Its coded protein is CASSQGHTLLGQGSEKLFF.